This T cell receptor beta chain was identified during a study of human T cells and chemical hapten exposure. Each cDNA molecule in the library carried unique molecular identifiers. Per the authors' pipeline: Individual samples carried between 23,224 and 690,600 TCRs, with more than 85,000 as the median. One entry per CDR3 protein, called by TCRdb with MiXCR from the RACE reads. TCRdb's processing, not the study's, gives the V and J calls here. The sample yields about 380,000 distinct CDR3 sequences, just under 6.5% seen once. The V gene lost 2 bases and the J gene lost 1 base, with 8 bases spanning the gap. The CDR3 has 14 amino acids. Germline V CDR1 and CDR2: SGHVS, FQNEAQ. This clonotype was recorded at least ten times. Stated time point: patch test 2, 6 weeks after DPC sensitization. Treatment given: therapeutic diphenylcyclopropenone sensitization with weekly scalp DPC.

The source of this sequence is a woman under 30 with alopecia areata. Some clones in this sample may be carry-over from other donors' samples. The chain joins TRBV7-8 to TRBJ1-1; unclear D gene. Specimen: whole blood, collected in connection with sensitization to the hapten diphenylcyclopropenone (DPC). CDR3 sequence: CASSLRPQNTEAFF. Written as DNA, the CDR3 is TGTGCCAGCAGCTTAAGGCCACAGAACACTGAAGCTTTCTTT.